What follows is one T cell receptor (beta chain) and its context. The table came from immunoSEQ multiplex PCR; TCRdb's copy has only in-frame clones and leaves some out. Of tens of thousands of clones in the sample, around 90% were seen once. This entry is derived from a study of blood T cell repertoires in COVID-19. CDR1 is SGHRS and CDR2 is YFSETQ in the germline V gene. The CDR3 is 16 amino acids. With V trimmed by 0 bases and J by 8 bases, 5 bases remained unmatched. This clonotype was obtained from a woman in her sixties or seventies with acute or convalescent COVID-19. The chain couples TRBV5-1 to TRBJ1-6; 10 nucleotides align to TRBD1. The specimen was peripheral blood. The CDR3 DNA sequence: TGCGCCAGCAGCTTGGAGGGGGACAGGGGTTATTCACCCCTCCACTTT. Protein sequence: CASSLEGDRGYSPLHF.